Listed here are 2 T cell receptor beta chains from one sample, sequenced in a study of cytomegalovirus exposure and HLA in healthy donors. With 60 Vbeta and 13 Jbeta primers, the PCR was carried out. The assay was immunoSEQ multiplex PCR, and TCRdb's table has in-frame clones only and misses some. The sample has about 150,000 clones; around 81% are singletons. Material for sequencing was PBMCs. These receptor sequences come from a middle-aged woman in good health and CMV-seropositive.

The chain uses TRBV5-6 and TRBJ2-7, with TRBD2 matching over 12 bases. V lost 2 bases and J lost 3; bases outside the gene matches: 6. The CDR3 length is 16 residues. Per the germline V gene, CDR1 is SGHDT and CDR2 is YYEEEE. The CDR3 region is CASSFRTSGKNYEQYF. For the CDR3, the DNA is TGTGCCAGCAGCTTCCGGACTAGCGGGAAGAACTACGAGCAGTACTTC.

The gene calls are TRBV7-3 and TRBJ2-5; TRBD2 matches at 12 bases. Germline loops: CDR1 SGHTA, CDR2 FQGTGA. V was pared by 3 bases and J by 1 base, with 9 bases of the junction left unmatched. CDR3 length: 18 residues. CDR3 residues: CASSFGTSGPSFQETQYF. The CDR3 nucleotides read TGTGCCAGCAGCTTTGGGACTAGCGGGCCGTCTTTCCAAGAGACCCAGTACTTC.